The clone carrying this T cell receptor (beta chain) was seen only a few times. These data belong to a study of blood T cell repertoires in COVID-19. Study as a whole: The samples span acute and convalescent COVID-19 from the United States, Italy and Spain.

This CDR3 contains 16 residues. V lost 3 bases and J 2 bases, leaving 16 bases between the germline ends. The germline CDR1 and CDR2 sequences are GTSNPN and SVGIG (reference sequence). Generated by immunoSEQ multiplex PCR, the TCRdb table keeps only in-frame clones and is missing some. The profile shows 120,000 or so clones, around four fifths of them singletons. The clonotype comes from a human donor in a cohort sampled during active COVID-19. Source material: peripheral blood. The chain links TRBV30 to TRBJ1-4; D not resolved. The CDR3 loop reads CAWSAPIGKTNEKLFF. The CDR3 DNA follows: TGTGCCTGGAGCGCCCCTATCGGGAAGACTAATGAAAAACTGTTTTTT.